The next 31 T cell receptor beta chains were all read from a single sample in a study of blood T cell repertoires in COVID-19. TCRdb's table, derived via immunoSEQ multiplex PCR, lists solely in-frame clones and lacks some. The sample has approximately 80,000 clones; 81% are singletons. Material: peripheral blood. These TCRs come from a man older than 75 with acute or convalescent COVID-19.

The J gene is TRBJ1-4, the V gene TRBV27, with D possibly TRBD1 on 6 matching bases. The CDR3 covers 16 residues. Per the germline V gene, CDR1 is MNHEY and CDR2 is SMNVEV (reference sequence). V was trimmed by 2 bases and J by 4 bases, leaving 14 bases between them. Here the CDR3 reads CASSLRDRGFNEKLFF. CDR3 DNA: TGTGCCAGCAGTTTAAGAGATAGGGGGTTTAATGAAAAACTGTTTTTT.

This chain uses TRBV5-1 with TRBJ2-5; 7 nucleotides match TRBD1. Germline V gives CDR1 SGHRS, CDR2 YFSETQ. V was pared by 2 bases and J by 5 bases, with 3 bases of the junction left unmatched. The CDR3 is 13 amino acids. The CDR3: CASSFGTVETQYF. The CDR3 DNA reads TGCGCCAGCAGCTTCGGGACAGTGGAGACCCAGTACTTC.

The gene calls are TRBV10-2 and TRBJ2-7, with D maybe TRBD2 (5 bases). V dropped 3 bases and J dropped 9 bases, with 9 bases sitting between them. Germline lookup yields CDR1 WSHSY and CDR2 SAAADI. The CDR3 runs to 11 residues. The CDR3 region has the DNA TGCGCCAGCAGTGACGGGATAGGGCAGTACTTC. Its translation is CASSDGIGQYF.

The gene calls are TRBV10-3 and TRBJ2-1, with TRBD2 identical over 9 bases. The germline V gene has CDR1 ENHRY and CDR2 SYGVKD. The CDR3 length is 14 residues. V shed 6 bases, J shed 10 bases, and the junction held 10 bases outside the gene matches. As DNA, the CDR3 is TGTGCCATCAGGACTAGCGGAGATGGGGGAGAGCAGTTCTTC. Its translation: CAIRTSGDGGEQFF.

This clone appeared once. The chain combines TRBV29-1 with TRBJ1-1; D unclear. With 5 bases removed from V and 7 bases from J, the gap between germline ends came to 11 bases. CDR3 length equals 11 residues. The germline V gene encodes CDR1 SQVTM and CDR2 ANQGSEA. For the CDR3, the DNA is TGCAGCGTTTCGGGTTCCGTTGAAGCTTTCTTT. Translation: CSVSGSVEAFF.

The V gene is TRBV5-1, the J gene TRBJ2-6; D may be TRBD1 (6 bases). Trimming cost V 0 bases and J 0 bases, with 10 bases left between them. The CDR3 extends over 17 amino acids. Germline CDR1 and CDR2: SGHRS and YFSETQ. The CDR3 protein is CASSLDGTPSGANVLTF. CDR3 bases: TGCGCCAGCAGCTTGGATGGGACACCCTCTGGGGCCAACGTCCTGACTTTC.

This rearrangement joins TRBV14 to TRBJ2-7; D call uncertain. The germline V and J ends were trimmed by 1 base and 0 bases, with 4 bases remaining between them. Germline CDR1 SGHDN, CDR2 FVKESK. This CDR3 is built from 13 residues. The CDR3: CASSQVNSYEQYF. In DNA form, the CDR3 reads TGTGCCAGCAGCCAAGTCAACTCCTACGAGCAGTACTTC.

A few counts support this clone. The rearrangement links TRBV7-9 to TRBJ2-7; 10 bases line up with TRBD1. Per the germline V gene, CDR1 is SEHNR and CDR2 is FQNEAQ (reference sequence). The trim removed 5 bases at V and 0 bases at J, leaving 16 bases unmatched. CDR3 length: 19 residues. The CDR3: CASSPSPGQGFGDSYEQYF. CDR3 DNA: TGTGCCAGCAGCCCCTCACCGGGACAGGGGTTCGGGGACTCCTACGAGCAGTACTTC.

CDR3 DNA sequence: TGTGCCAGCAGCGCCACTAGCGGGAGTAGCACAGATACGCAGTATTTT. Its protein product is CASSATSGSSTDTQYF. The chain combines TRBV5-4 with TRBJ2-3; 11 positions agree with TRBD2. This CDR3 has 16 residues. J lost 0 bases, V lost 4 bases, and 4 bases had no gene match. Germline-derived CDR1 and CDR2 are SGHNT and YYREEE (reference sequence).

This chain joins TRBV5-1 and TRBJ1-2; TRBD1 agrees at 7 bases. Germline values: CDR1 SGHRS, CDR2 YFSETQ. This CDR3 has 15 residues. With 0 bases clipped from V and 5 bases from J, the junction kept 7 bases outside the gene matches. The CDR3 reads CASSLAGTAIYGYTF. The CDR3, as DNA: TGCGCCAGCAGCTTGGCCGGGACAGCGATTTATGGCTACACCTTC.

The chain recombines TRBV3-1 (or the pseudogene TRBV3-2) with TRBJ1-2; 11 nucleotides align to TRBD1. V lost 1 base, J lost 4 bases, and 5 bases stayed unmatched. Germline assignment: CDR1 LGHDT and CDR2 YNNKEL (reference sequence). CDR3 length equals 16 residues. The CDR3 spells CASSQGIGTGGYGYTF. The CDR3 DNA is TGTGCCAGCAGCCAAGGGATAGGGACAGGGGGCTATGGCTACACCTTC.

V gene TRBV18 combines with J gene TRBJ2-1; TRBD1 is a possible D gene (6 bases). The V end lost 3 bases, the J end lost 0 bases, and 9 bases lay between the germline ends. CDR3 size: 15 residues. Germline loops: CDR1 KGHSH, CDR2 LQKENI. DNA for the CDR3: TGTGCCAGCTCACCGCAGGGGTACTCCTACAATGAGCAGTTCTTC. Amino acid sequence: CASSPQGYSYNEQFF.

This chain connects TRBV7-9 to TRBJ1-1; the D gene is possibly TRBD1 (6 bases). Germline V gives CDR1 SEHNR, CDR2 FQNEAQ (reference sequence). Trimming took 5 bases from V and 6 from J, leaving 13 bases between them. CDR3 size: 13 residues. CDR3: CASSQRGAAEAFF. The CDR3 DNA sequence: TGTGCCAGCAGCCAGCGGGGGGCCGCTGAAGCTTTCTTT.

Remarks on this clone: Other DNA sequences in the same sample also yield this CDR3. The V and J genes are TRBV20-1 and TRBJ2-7; no reliable D call. Germline assignment: CDR1 DFQATT and CDR2 SNEGSKA (reference sequence). The CDR3 is made up of 11 amino acids. Trimming left V 2 bases short and J 3 bases short, with 5 bases between. CDR3 residues: CSARTGYEQYF. The CDR3 nucleotides are TGCAGTGCTAGAACCGGCTACGAGCAGTACTTC.

This clone was found once. V usage is TRBV5-1 and J usage is TRBJ1-1; D perhaps matches TRBD1 (5 bases). V dropped 0 bases and J dropped 5 bases, with 14 bases sitting between them. The CDR3 covers 15 residues. The V gene's germline CDR1 is SGHRS and CDR2 YFSETQ. The CDR3 DNA is TGCGCCAGCAGCTTGGCCGGCAGGGATGGGACTGAAGCTTTCTTT. This codes for CASSLAGRDGTEAFF. Together with reference TRBV5-1 and TRBJ1-1, the CDR3 gives the full variable domain: KAGVTQTPRYLIKTRGQQVTLSCSPISGHRSVSWYQQTPGQGLQFLFEYFSETQRNKGNFPGRFSGRQFSNSRSEMNVSTLELGDSALYLCASSLAGRDGTEAFFGQGTRLTVV.

The rearrangement links TRBV15 to TRBJ2-3; a weak D match, TRBD1 (5 bases). The ends were cut back, 2 bases at V and 2 bases at J, with 8 bases in the middle. The germline gives CDR1 LNHNV, CDR2 YYDKDF (reference sequence). CDR3 length equals 14 residues. CDR3 DNA: TGTGCCACCAGCAGAATAGGGGCCACAGATACGCAGTATTTT. It codes for CATSRIGATDTQYF.

This clone was counted once. The V gene is TRBV7-8, the J gene TRBJ2-7, with D uncertain. Germline loops: CDR1 SGHVS, CDR2 FQNEAQ. This CDR3 has 11 residues. Between the trimmed V and J ends, which lost 5 bases and 3 bases, there was a span of 5 bases. The CDR3 sequence is CASSPRYEQYF. DNA for the CDR3: TGTGCCAGCAGCCCCCGCTACGAGCAGTACTTC.

This clone was detected only once. V usage is TRBV5-1 and J usage is TRBJ2-1; maybe TRBD1 (6 bases). The CDR3 runs to 15 residues. The V gene's germline CDR1 is SGHRS and CDR2 YFSETQ. V lost 0 bases and J 4 bases, leaving 11 bases between the germline ends. The CDR3 nucleotides are TGCGCCAGCAGCTTGGAAGGGGGACCATACAATGAGCAGTTCTTC. It specifies CASSLEGGPYNEQFF.

This clone was detected only once. The gene calls are TRBV28 and TRBJ2-1; possibly TRBD2 for D (6 bases). Trimming removed 6 bases at V and 6 bases at J, with 18 bases between. The CDR3 covers 15 residues. The germline CDR1 and CDR2 sequences are MDHEN and SYDVKM. CDR3 bases: TGTGCCAGCAGCCACCGGGGGAGAGGTCTCAATGAGCAGTTCTTC. Amino acids: CASSHRGRGLNEQFF.

The chain links TRBV30 to TRBJ2-7; D may be TRBD2 (6 bases). Per germline, CDR1 GTSNPN and CDR2 SVGIG (reference sequence). Between the trimmed V and J ends, which lost 4 bases and 0 bases, there was a span of 7 bases. CDR3 length equals 12 residues. The CDR3: CAWTGDSYEQYF. The DNA for the CDR3 is TGTGCCTGGACGGGGGACTCCTACGAGCAGTACTTC.

The genes are TRBV28 and TRBJ2-3, with 10 bases lining up with TRBD2. This CDR3 has 15 amino acids. The V gene's germline CDR1 is MDHEN and CDR2 SYDVKM. Trimming cost V 6 bases and J 4 bases; bases outside gene matches: 7. This chain's CDR3 is CASRIAGGNPDTQYF. The CDR3 DNA reads as TGTGCCAGCAGGATAGCGGGAGGTAACCCAGATACGCAGTATTTT.

The rearrangement uses TRBV9 and TRBJ2-3, with 7 bases lining up with TRBD2. V was clipped by 0 bases and J by 4 bases; unmatched bases: 2. CDR1 and CDR2 (germline): SGDLS, YYNGEE. The CDR3 sequence is 14 residues long. CDR3 nucleotide sequence: TGTGCCAGCAGCGTAGGCGGGAGAGCAGATACGCAGTATTTT. Residues: CASSVGGRADTQYF.

The chain couples TRBV18 to TRBJ2-7; 9 nucleotides agree with TRBD2. V was pared by 4 bases and J by 4 bases, with 11 bases of the junction left unmatched. CDR3 length: 16 residues. In germline, CDR1 is KGHSH, CDR2 LQKENI. DNA of the CDR3: TGTGCCAGCTCACAAATCCCTAGCGGGGCTGCTTACGAGCAGTACTTC. It translates to CASSQIPSGAAYEQYF.

The V gene is TRBV12-5, the J gene TRBJ2-1; 8 positions match TRBD2. Germline loops: CDR1 LGHNT, CDR2 FRNRAP. CDR3 length equals 15 residues. Trimming took 11 bases from V and 0 from J; bases not matched to a gene: 9. The chain's CDR3 is CAGVVAGGSYNEQFF. The CDR3 DNA is TGTGCTGGAGTGGTTGCGGGAGGCTCCTACAATGAGCAGTTCTTC.

V usage is TRBV19 and J usage is TRBJ1-5; 8 bases are a match to TRBD1. Trimming took 8 bases from V and 3 from J; bases not matched to a gene: 15. The CDR3 covers 17 residues. Germline lookup yields CDR1 LNHDA and CDR2 SQIVND (reference sequence). CDR3: CASSGRLTGASNQPQHF. The CDR3 coding sequence is TGTGCCAGTTCTGGGCGCTTGACAGGGGCTTCCAATCAGCCCCAGCATTTT. The entire variable domain, with the rest obtained from reference TRBV19 and TRBJ1-5, is as follows: DGGITQSPKYLFRKEGQNVTLSCEQNLNHDAMYWYRQDPGQGLRLIYYSQIVNDFQKGDIAEGYSVSREKKESFPLTVTSAQKNPTAFYLCASSGRLTGASNQPQHFGDGTRLSIL.

The chain links TRBV18 to TRBJ1-1, with 7 bases that match TRBD1. Germline loops: CDR1 KGHSH, CDR2 LQKENI. This CDR3 region has 13 residues. The V and J ends lost 3 bases and 5 bases, in that order; junction bases with no gene match: 3. The CDR3 protein is CASSPDRVTEAFF. CDR3 nucleotide sequence: TGTGCCAGCTCACCCGACAGGGTTACTGAAGCTTTCTTT.

This clone has a handful of counts. Other DNA sequences from this sample encode an identical CDR3 as well. This chain links TRBV6-2 or TRBV6-3 with TRBJ1-2, with 7 bases aligning to TRBD1. From germline, CDR1 is MNHEY and CDR2 SVGEGT. The ends lost 5 bases at V and 2 bases at J; junction bases unmatched: 5. CDR3 length equals 14 residues. CDR3 nucleotides: TGTGCCAGCAGTCCCTTGACAGGGAACTATGGCTACACCTTC. This codes for CASSPLTGNYGYTF.

CDR3 nucleotide sequence: TGTGCCAGCTCACCACTGGGACAGCTCGAGCAGTACTTC. Encoded protein: CASSPLGQLEQYF. The chain is built from TRBV18 and TRBJ2-7; 7 bases are a match to TRBD1. The CDR3 runs to 13 residues. The germline V gene has CDR1 KGHSH and CDR2 LQKENI. The junction had 3 bases not matched to a gene; V was cut back by 1 base and J by 6 bases. The whole variable domain, filled in from reference TRBV18 and TRBJ2-7, reads NAGVMQNPRHLVRRRGQEARLRCSPMKGHSHVYWYRQLPEEGLKFMVYLQKENIIDESGMPKERFSAEFPKEGPSILRIQQVVRGDSAAYFCASSPLGQLEQYFGPGTRLTVT.

The chain links TRBV9 to TRBJ2-1, with 11 bases lining up with TRBD2. This CDR3 contains 19 residues. Germline V gives CDR1 SGDLS, CDR2 YYNGEE. Trimming took 0 bases from V and 4 from J; bases not matched to a gene: 12. The chain's CDR3 is CASSVEVGSGRATYNEQFF. The CDR3 DNA follows: TGTGCCAGCAGCGTAGAGGTGGGTAGCGGGAGGGCCACGTACAATGAGCAGTTCTTC.

This clone was found a few times. This chain links TRBV3-1 (or the pseudogene TRBV3-2) with TRBJ2-7, with D perhaps matching TRBD1 (5 bases). V was pared by 1 base and J by 0 bases, with 10 bases between. CDR1 and CDR2 (germline): LGHDT, YNNKEL (reference sequence). This CDR3 has 15 residues. CDR3 sequence reads: CASSQVFDSSYEQYF. The CDR3 DNA reads as TGTGCCAGCAGCCAAGTCTTTGACAGCTCCTACGAGCAGTACTTC.

The chain employs TRBV9 and TRBJ2-2, with D tentatively TRBD1 (6 bases). CDR3 length equals 16 residues. The germline V gene encodes CDR1 SGDLS and CDR2 YYNGEE. V was trimmed by 0 bases and J by 0 bases, leaving 9 bases between them. The DNA of the CDR3 is TGTGCCAGCAGCGTAGCTCAGGGGCCGAACACCGGGGAGCTGTTTTTT. Translated: CASSVAQGPNTGELFF.